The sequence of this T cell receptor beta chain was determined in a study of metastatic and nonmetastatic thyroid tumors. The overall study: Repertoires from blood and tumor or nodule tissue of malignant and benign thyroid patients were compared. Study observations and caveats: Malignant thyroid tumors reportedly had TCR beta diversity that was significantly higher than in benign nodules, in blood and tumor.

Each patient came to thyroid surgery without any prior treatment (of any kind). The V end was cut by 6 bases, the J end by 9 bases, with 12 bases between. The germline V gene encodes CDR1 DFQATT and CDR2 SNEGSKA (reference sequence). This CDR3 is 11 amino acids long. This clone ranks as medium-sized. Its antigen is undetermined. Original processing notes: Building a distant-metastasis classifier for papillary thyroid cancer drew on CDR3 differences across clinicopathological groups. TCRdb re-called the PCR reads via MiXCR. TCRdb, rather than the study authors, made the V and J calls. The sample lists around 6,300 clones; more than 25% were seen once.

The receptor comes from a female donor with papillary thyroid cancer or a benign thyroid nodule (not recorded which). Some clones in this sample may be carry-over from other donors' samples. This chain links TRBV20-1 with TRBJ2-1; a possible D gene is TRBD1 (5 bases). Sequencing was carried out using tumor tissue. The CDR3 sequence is CSARARIEQFF. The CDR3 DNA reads TGCAGTGCCAGGGCTAGAATTGAGCAGTTCTTC.